This is a list of T cell receptor beta chains from one sample in a study of blood T cell repertoires in COVID-19. Data came from immunoSEQ multiplex PCR; TCRdb stores just in-frame clones and leaves some out. Of more than 150,000 clones in the sample, roughly 84% were seen once. The sequencing sample was made of PBMCs or T cells enriched from blood (not recorded which). Receptor source: an older woman who had recovered from COVID-19. CDR3s include the opening cysteine and the closing phenylalanine or tryptophan. D genes are given only for firm matches. Rows give clone size only sometimes, using once, few, many, or a class for an expanded clone.

length: 20
J: TRBJ1-5
size: .
V: TRBV19
D: .
CDR3: CASSMRGITQGGTSNQPQHF
DNA: TGTGCCAGTAGTATGAGGGGGATTACACAGGGTGGAACTAGCAATCAGCCCCAGCATTTT

length: 14
J: TRBJ2-2
size: .
V: TRBV5-8
D: .
CDR3: CASSPGQNTGELFF
DNA: TGTGCCAGCAGTCCAGGACAGAACACCGGGGAGCTGTTTTTT

length: 18
J: TRBJ2-1
size: .
V: TRBV24-1
D: TRBD2
CDR3: CATSDISATSGIVNEQFF
DNA: TGTGCCACCAGTGACATCTCCGCGACTAGCGGGATAGTCAATGAGCAGTTCTTC

length: 14
J: TRBJ2-3
size: .
V: TRBV5-6
D: TRBD2
CDR3: CASSLTSGTDTQYF
DNA: TGTGCCAGCAGCTTGACTAGCGGCACAGATACGCAGTATTTT

length: 16
J: TRBJ2-5
size: .
V: TRBV5-4
D: TRBD1
CDR3: CASSLGTRDSQETQYF
DNA: TGTGCCAGCAGCTTGGGTACTAGGGACAGCCAAGAGACCCAGTACTTC

length: 14
J: TRBJ2-1
size: .
V: TRBV27
D: TRBD1
CDR3: CASHTGGSYNEQFF
DNA: TGTGCCAGCCATACAGGGGGATCCTACAATGAGCAGTTCTTC

length: 17
J: TRBJ1-6
size: .
V: TRBV7-8
D: TRBD1
CDR3: CASSLTDREGYNSPLHF
DNA: TGTGCCAGCAGCTTAACGGACAGGGAAGGCTATAATTCACCCCTCCACTTT

length: 14
J: TRBJ2-7
size: .
V: TRBV5-1
D: .
CDR3: CASSLESLSYEQYF
DNA: TGCGCCAGCAGCTTGGAATCCCTTTCCTACGAGCAGTACTTC

length: 14
J: TRBJ1-4
size: .
V: TRBV15
D: .
CDR3: CATTTRRGSEKLFF
DNA: TGTGCCACCACGACCCGCAGGGGCAGTGAAAAACTGTTTTTT

length: 15
J: TRBJ1-6
size: .
V: TRBV3-1/TRBV3-2
D: .
CDR3: CASSPRTENNSPLHF
DNA: TGTGCCAGCAGCCCTCGGACAGAGAATAATTCACCCCTCCACTTT

length: 15
J: TRBJ2-5
size: .
V: TRBV7-9
D: TRBD2
CDR3: CASLGASGRQETQYF
DNA: TGTGCCAGCCTAGGGGCTAGCGGGCGACAAGAGACCCAGTACTTC

length: 13
J: TRBJ2-1
size: few
V: TRBV6-5
D: TRBD2
CDR3: CASRTSGDNEQFF
DNA: TGTGCCAGCCGGACTAGCGGAGACAATGAGCAGTTCTTC

length: 13
J: TRBJ1-1
size: .
V: TRBV11-3
D: .
CDR3: CASSLFGHTEAFF
DNA: TGTGCCAGCAGCTTATTTGGGCACACTGAAGCTTTCTTT

length: 16
J: TRBJ1-2
size: .
V: TRBV7-8
D: .
CDR3: CASSGRGGSLIYGYTF
DNA: TGTGCCAGCAGCGGGAGGGGGGGATCACTAATCTATGGCTACACCTTC

length: 13
J: TRBJ2-2
size: .
V: TRBV19
D: TRBD1
CDR3: CASMTGASGELFF
DNA: TGTGCCAGTATGACAGGGGCTAGCGGGGAGCTGTTTTTT

length: 15
J: TRBJ2-1
size: .
V: TRBV7-8
D: TRBD2
CDR3: CASRLGLAGHNEQFF
DNA: TGTGCCAGCAGACTAGGACTAGCGGGGCACAATGAGCAGTTCTTC

length: 13
J: TRBJ1-2
size: once
V: TRBV24-1
D: TRBD1
CDR3: CATSPRDREGYTF
DNA: TGTGCCACCTCTCCCCGGGACAGGGAAGGCTACACCTTC

length: 14
J: TRBJ2-2
size: .
V: TRBV29-1
D: TRBD2
CDR3: CSYLADRNTGELFF
DNA: TGCAGTTACCTAGCGGATAGGAACACCGGGGAGCTGTTTTTT

length: 15
J: TRBJ1-5
size: .
V: TRBV7-9
D: .
CDR3: CASSLAGTFNQPQHF
DNA: TGTGCCAGCAGCTTAGCCGGGACTTTCAATCAGCCCCAGCATTTT

length: 12
J: TRBJ2-2
size: .
V: TRBV2
D: .
CDR3: CASSDLDRELFF
DNA: TGTGCCAGCAGTGATCTGGACAGGGAGCTGTTTTTT

length: 15
J: TRBJ1-2
size: .
V: TRBV2
D: TRBD1
CDR3: CASSERGPANYGYTF
DNA: TGTGCCAGCAGTGAAAGGGGGCCCGCCAACTATGGCTACACCTTC

length: 15
J: TRBJ2-1
size: .
V: TRBV5-1
D: TRBD1
CDR3: CASSLGDRTYNEQFF
DNA: TGCGCCAGCAGCTTGGGGGACAGGACTTACAATGAGCAGTTCTTC

length: 16
J: TRBJ1-6
size: .
V: TRBV2
D: TRBD1
CDR3: CASRELPGQTYSPLHF
DNA: TGTGCCAGCAGGGAACTTCCGGGACAGACGTATTCACCCCTCCACTTT

length: 14
J: TRBJ2-5
size: .
V: TRBV10-1
D: TRBD2
CDR3: CASSESGGRETQYF
DNA: TGCGCCAGCAGTGAGTCCGGGGGGAGAGAGACCCAGTACTTC

length: 15
J: TRBJ2-1
size: .
V: TRBV6-5
D: TRBD1
CDR3: CASSPTGTGLNEQFF
DNA: TGTGCCAGCAGCCCCACCGGGACAGGGTTGAATGAGCAGTTCTTC

length: 12
J: TRBJ1-1
size: .
V: TRBV12-3/TRBV12-4
D: .
CDR3: CASRLPGGEAFF
DNA: TGTGCCAGCAGGCTACCCGGGGGTGAAGCTTTCTTT

length: 16
J: TRBJ1-5
size: .
V: TRBV4-2
D: TRBD1
CDR3: CASSQSRDRESQPQHF
DNA: TGTGCCAGCAGCCAATCACGGGACAGGGAAAGTCAGCCCCAGCATTTT

length: 12
J: TRBJ2-2
size: .
V: TRBV9
D: .
CDR3: CASSARGGELFF
DNA: TGTGCCAGCAGCGCCAGGGGAGGGGAGCTGTTTTTT

length: 15
J: TRBJ2-7
size: .
V: TRBV20-1
D: TRBD2
CDR3: CSASPSGGKTYEQYF
DNA: TGCAGTGCTAGTCCTAGCGGGGGGAAGACCTACGAGCAGTACTTC

length: 19
J: TRBJ2-2
size: once
V: TRBV24-1
D: TRBD1
CDR3: CATSDSFIPGQGATGELFF
DNA: TGTGCCACCAGTGATTCTTTTATACCGGGACAGGGGGCGACCGGGGAGCTGTTTTTT

length: 14
J: TRBJ2-3
size: .
V: TRBV7-3
D: TRBD2
CDR3: CASSVAGVGDTQYF
DNA: TGTGCCAGCAGCGTAGCGGGAGTGGGAGATACGCAGTATTTT

length: 13
J: TRBJ1-1
size: .
V: TRBV19
D: TRBD1
CDR3: CASSVRTGLQAFF
DNA: TGTGCCAGTAGTGTACGGACAGGACTTCAAGCTTTCTTT

length: 14
J: TRBJ1-1
size: once
V: TRBV18
D: .
CDR3: CASSPSGGYTEAFF
DNA: TGTGCCAGCTCACCCTCGGGGGGGTACACTGAAGCTTTCTTT

length: 16
J: TRBJ2-1
size: few
V: TRBV7-8
D: .
CDR3: CASTAAAGLSSNEQFF
DNA: TGTGCCAGCACCGCGGCGGCAGGACTTTCGTCCAATGAGCAGTTCTTC

length: 14
J: TRBJ1-4
size: .
V: TRBV6-5
D: .
CDR3: CASRPGSGAEKLFF
DNA: TGTGCCAGCAGGCCGGGCAGTGGGGCCGAAAAACTGTTTTTT

length: 19
J: TRBJ2-2
size: .
V: TRBV28
D: TRBD1
CDR3: CASSLVRGQGESVPGELFF
DNA: TGTGCCAGCAGTCTTGTCAGGGGACAGGGGGAGAGTGTTCCCGGGGAGCTGTTTTTT

length: 16
J: TRBJ1-1
size: .
V: TRBV4-2
D: TRBD1
CDR3: CASSQDRARGVTEAFF
DNA: TGTGCCAGCAGCCAAGATCGGGCCAGGGGGGTCACTGAAGCTTTCTTT

length: 16
J: TRBJ1-3
size: few
V: TRBV23-1
D: .
CDR3: CASTSRVGDSGNTIYF
DNA: TGCGCCAGCACCTCACGGGTGGGAGACTCTGGAAACACCATATATTTT

length: 15
J: TRBJ2-5
size: once
V: TRBV30
D: .
CDR3: CAWSVVFYREETQYF
DNA: TGTGCCTGGAGTGTGGTTTTTTACAGGGAAGAGACCCAGTACTTC

length: 15
J: TRBJ1-1
size: .
V: TRBV4-1
D: TRBD1
CDR3: CASSYRDRGNTEAFF
DNA: TGCGCCAGCAGCTACCGGGACAGGGGGAACACTGAAGCTTTCTTT

length: 15
J: TRBJ1-2
size: .
V: TRBV2
D: .
CDR3: CASSATSGGNYGYTF
DNA: TGTGCCAGCAGTGCGACGTCGGGAGGTAACTATGGCTACACCTTC

length: 12
J: TRBJ2-3
size: .
V: TRBV28
D: .
CDR3: CASSFLGATQYF
DNA: TGTGCCAGCAGTTTCCTTGGGGCTACGCAGTATTTT

length: 16
J: TRBJ2-6
size: .
V: TRBV13
D: .
CDR3: CASSRTGLPGANVLTF
DNA: TGTGCCAGCAGCCGTACAGGGCTTCCTGGGGCCAACGTCCTGACTTTC

length: 14
J: TRBJ1-2
size: .
V: TRBV4-1
D: .
CDR3: CASSQAEANYGYTF
DNA: TGCGCCAGCAGCCAAGCAGAAGCTAACTATGGCTACACCTTC

length: 17
J: TRBJ2-1
size: .
V: TRBV5-1
D: .
CDR3: CASSLGFTQGIHNEQFF
DNA: TGCGCCAGCAGCTTGGGGTTTACCCAGGGGATACACAATGAGCAGTTCTTC

length: 18
J: TRBJ1-4
size: .
V: TRBV4-2
D: TRBD1
CDR3: CASSQTPGQGASNEKLFF
DNA: TGTGCCAGCAGCCAAACCCCGGGACAGGGGGCCTCTAATGAAAAACTGTTTTTT

length: 14
J: TRBJ1-6
size: .
V: TRBV30
D: .
CDR3: CAWSRVGGDSPLHF
DNA: TGTGCCTGGAGTAGGGTCGGGGGGGATTCACCCCTCCACTTT

length: 15
J: TRBJ1-2
size: .
V: TRBV13
D: TRBD1
CDR3: CASSLDRGLRGGYTF
DNA: TGTGCCAGCAGCCTTGACAGGGGATTAAGGGGTGGCTACACCTTC

length: 15
J: TRBJ2-1
size: .
V: TRBV27
D: .
CDR3: CASKKHVGAHNEQFF
DNA: TGTGCCAGCAAAAAACATGTGGGGGCCCACAATGAGCAGTTCTTC

length: 13
J: TRBJ1-5
size: few
V: TRBV27
D: .
CDR3: CASSLGRNQPQHF
DNA: TGTGCCAGCAGTTTGGGCAGAAATCAGCCCCAGCATTTT

length: 14
J: TRBJ1-1
size: .
V: TRBV5-1
D: TRBD1
CDR3: CASSFNRGDTEAFF
DNA: TGCGCCAGCAGCTTCAACAGGGGTGACACTGAAGCTTTCTTT

length: 16
J: TRBJ1-6
size: once
V: TRBV28
D: .
CDR3: CASSLLGATYNSPLHF
DNA: TGTGCCAGCAGTTTATTAGGGGCCACCTATAATTCACCCCTCCACTTT

length: 13
J: TRBJ2-3
size: .
V: TRBV5-1
D: .
CDR3: CASTKSVTDTQYF
DNA: TGCGCCAGCACTAAGTCCGTCACAGATACGCAGTATTTT

length: 14
J: TRBJ2-5
size: .
V: TRBV19
D: .
CDR3: CASSIQGTKETQYF
DNA: TGTGCCAGTAGTATACAGGGGACTAAAGAGACCCAGTACTTC

length: 15
J: TRBJ2-1
size: .
V: TRBV10-2
D: .
CDR3: CASYETGVAYNEQFF
DNA: TGCGCCAGCTACGAAACGGGAGTAGCCTACAATGAGCAGTTCTTC

length: 15
J: TRBJ2-7
size: .
V: TRBV4-1
D: TRBD1
CDR3: CASSQVQGQIYEQYF
DNA: TGCGCCAGCAGCCAAGTGCAGGGACAGATTTACGAGCAGTACTTC